This T cell receptor (beta chain) was identified in a study of blood T cell repertoires in COVID-19. Turning to the study itself: Acute and convalescent COVID-19 samples came from the United States, Italy and Spain. T cells, B-cell-depleted T cells, or PBMCs supplied cDNA or gDNA.

In the authors' workflow: Researchers report that nucleated cell counts were estimated from reference gene primer amplification. Sequenced by immunoSEQ multiplex PCR; TCRdb stores in-frame clones only, minus some. The V and J calls and clone size are taken from that table; D and trimming were inferred from the DNA. The table shows 220,000 or so clones, with around 80% occurring only once. The CDR3 totals 14 residues. The germline gives CDR1 SGHTA, CDR2 FQGNSA. Losses at the gene ends were 3 bases for V and 4 bases for J; bases not matched to a gene: 4. V and J are TRBV7-2 and TRBJ2-5, with 8 bases lining up with TRBD2. The sequenced sample consisted of peripheral blood. The receptor comes from a man aged 25-45 years with active or convalescent COVID-19. The CDR3 sequence: CASSFGGVAETQYF. The CDR3 nucleotides read TGTGCCAGCAGCTTCGGGGGGGTGGCAGAGACCCAGTACTTC.